This T cell receptor beta chain is from a study of cytomegalovirus exposure and HLA in healthy donors. General observations from the study: The study carried out a later analysis of TCR beta sequences. It associated under 20,000 of them with specific HLA alleles at a false discovery rate of 0.05. Some V segments, TRBV6-2 and TRBV6-3 among them, were indistinguishable and were therefore excluded. Rare sequences made up most TCRs, while some public TCRs were found in many donors.

The PCR had 60 Vbeta and 13 Jbeta primers. Profiling relied on immunoSEQ multiplex PCR, and the TCRdb table lists in-frame clones only, not all of them. This table has fewer than 65,000 clones, 73% appearing once. V lost 5 bases and J lost 1; bases outside the gene matches: 4. Germline V CDR1 and CDR2: SGHDT, YYEEEE. The CDR3 covers 15 residues. With respect to this clone: Its antigen is as yet unknown.

This TCR was sampled from a man aged 50-60 years in good health and CMV-seronegative. The specimen sequenced was PBMCs. The V call is TRBV5-6, the J call TRBJ2-2; 8 bases align to TRBD1. Here the CDR3 DNA reads TGTGCCAGCAGAACAGGACAGGGGAACACCGGGGAGCTGTTTTTT. It is translated as CASRTGQGNTGELFF.